A selection of T cell receptor beta chains follows, all from one sample in a study of T cell responses to AZD1222 COVID-19 vaccine. TCRdb's copy holds only in-frame clones and misses some; the assay was immunoSEQ multiplex PCR. The repertoire consists of some 150,000 clones, with 80% to 90% occurring once and the leading ten covering 8% to 10%. The sample was peripheral blood, taken 28 days after the second AZD1222 dose. All receptors derive from an adult who received the AZD1222 COVID-19 vaccine. Both conserved end residues are part of each CDR3. Each record gives: V gene, J gene, clone size, D gene, CDR3 DNA, CDR3 protein. A D gene is named only where the DNA matches it firmly. For some rows the clone size is stated as once, few or many, or as a class when expanded; others skip it.

>TRBV5-1|TRBJ2-2|-|TRBD2
TGCGCCAGCAGCTTGAAACGAGCGGGAGGCTCGAACACCGGGGAGCTGTTTTTT
CASSLKRAGGSNTGELFF
>TRBV5-6|TRBJ1-6|-|TRBD1
TGTGCCAGCAGCTTGGAACAGGGGCGATCACCCCTCCACTTT
CASSLEQGRSPLHF
>TRBV7-9|TRBJ1-6|-|-
TGTGCCAGCAGCTTATTGTCAGGCTCACCCCTCCACTTT
CASSLLSGSPLHF
>TRBV7-2|TRBJ1-4|-|-
TGTGCCAGCAGAGGAGCTCGATCAACTAATGAAAAACTGTTTTTT
CASRGARSTNEKLFF
>TRBV12-3/TRBV12-4|TRBJ1-2|-|TRBD1
TGTGCCAGCAGTTTCGGGACAGGGAGGGGCTACACCTTC
CASSFGTGRGYTF
>TRBV18|TRBJ2-7|-|TRBD1
TGTGCCAGCTCCCGGGACAGGGGGCGCCAAGAGCAGTACTTC
CASSRDRGRQEQYF
>TRBV10-3|TRBJ2-1|few|TRBD1
TGTGCCATCAGTGTCGGTGGCAGGGGGTCCCTAAACAATGAGCAGTTCTTC
CAISVGGRGSLNNEQFF
>TRBV7-2|TRBJ2-3|-|-
TGTGCCATTAGCGGACTTGGGGATACGCAGTATTTT
CAISGLGDTQYF
>TRBV12-1|TRBJ2-7|few|-
TGTGCCAGTGTTAGCAGGGAAGAGACCTACGAGCAGTACTTC
CASVSREETYEQYF
>TRBV3-1/TRBV3-2|TRBJ1-4|-|-
TGTGCCAGCGGTAATGGACAGACTAATGAAAAACTGTTTTTT
CASGNGQTNEKLFF
>TRBV7-8|TRBJ2-1|few|-
TGTGCCAGCAGCTTAATGGAGGGAAGTTACAATGAGCAGTTCTTC
CASSLMEGSYNEQFF
>TRBV28|TRBJ1-1|-|TRBD1
TGTGCCAGCAGTCTTGACAGGGTGAACACTGAAGCTTTCTTT
CASSLDRVNTEAFF
>TRBV25-1|TRBJ1-3|-|-
TGTGCCAGCACCCACCTGGGGGGGACCTCTGGAAACACCATATATTTT
CASTHLGGTSGNTIYF
>TRBV20-1|TRBJ2-3|once|TRBD2
TGCAGTGCTAGTACTAGCGGGAGGATTGAAGGGTATTTT
CSASTSGRIEGYF
>TRBV24-1|TRBJ2-7|-|-
TGTGCCACCAGTGATTCCAAGGTTGGCTACGAGCAGTACTTC
CATSDSKVGYEQYF
>TRBV5-1|TRBJ2-1|-|-
TGCGCCAGCAGCTCCCCGGGGTGGAATGAGCAGTTCTTC
CASSSPGWNEQFF
>TRBV6-5|TRBJ1-4|once|-
TGTGCCAGCAGTCGAAGCCTTGCAACTAATGAAAAACTGTTTTTT
CASSRSLATNEKLFF
>TRBV9|TRBJ2-1|-|-
TGTGCCAGCAGCGGGGTGGACGTCTACAATGAGCAGTTCTTC
CASSGVDVYNEQFF
>TRBV6-1|TRBJ1-3|-|-
TGTGCCAGCAGTGACCGACGACAGAGCTCTGGAAACACCATATATTTT
CASSDRRQSSGNTIYF
>TRBV6-5|TRBJ1-4|-|TRBD1
TGTGCCAGCAGTCGACAGGGGGATGAAAAACTGTTTTTT
CASSRQGDEKLFF
>TRBV6-5|TRBJ1-2|-|TRBD1
TGTGCCAGCAGTTACCGGGACAGGAGATACTATGGCTACACCTTC
CASSYRDRRYYGYTF
>TRBV6-6|TRBJ1-1|-|-
TGTGCCAGCAGTTACAGGAACACTGAAGCTTTCTTT
CASSYRNTEAFF
>TRBV19|TRBJ2-2|-|-
TGTGCCAGTAGTATATCGGCAAACTCCCGGGAGCTGTTTTTT
CASSISANSRELFF
>TRBV20-1|TRBJ2-7|few|-
TGCAGTGCTTTCAGACTTACAGAGCAGTACTTC
CSAFRLTEQYF
>TRBV19|TRBJ1-5|-|-
TGTGCCAGTACCCACGCGGGAAGGATCAATCAGCCCCAGCATTTT
CASTHAGRINQPQHF
>TRBV28|TRBJ2-3|-|-
TGTGCCAGTGCGGGGAGCACAGATACGCAGTATTTT
CASAGSTDTQYF
>TRBV11-2|TRBJ1-3|-|TRBD1
TGTGCCAGCAGTCAAGGGGGCGCGTCTGGAAACACCATATATTTT
CASSQGGASGNTIYF
>TRBV4-1|TRBJ2-6|-|-
TGCGCCAGCAGCCTCGGGGCCAACGTCCTGACTTTC
CASSLGANVLTF
>TRBV27|TRBJ2-3|-|-
TGTGCCAGCAGTACCCTTTTCGCAGATACGCAGTATTTT
CASSTLFADTQYF
>TRBV2|TRBJ2-7|-|TRBD1
TGTGCCAGCGTAATCGGACAGGGCTACGAGCAGTACTTC
CASVIGQGYEQYF
>TRBV5-6|TRBJ2-7|-|-
TGTGCCAGCAGGCTCGGAGCCGAGCAGTACTTC
CASRLGAEQYF
>TRBV5-5|TRBJ1-4|once|-
TGTGCCAGCAGCAGGTCGGGTGAAAAACTGTTTTTT
CASSRSGEKLFF
>TRBV10-3|TRBJ1-6|-|-
TGTGCCATCAGTGAGTCTGGAGCAACACCCCTCCACTTT
CAISESGATPLHF
>TRBV2|TRBJ2-7|-|-
TGTGCCAGCAGTGAAAGGGGGGGGTCCTACGAGCAGTACTTC
CASSERGGSYEQYF
>TRBV25-1|TRBJ1-2|-|-
TGTGCCAGCAGTGTTGGGTGGGACTATGGCTACACCTTC
CASSVGWDYGYTF
>TRBV9|TRBJ2-1|-|TRBD1
TGTGCCAGCAGCTTCCGCGCGGACAGGGAAGGGAATGAGCAGTTCTTC
CASSFRADREGNEQFF
>TRBV6-5|TRBJ1-1|-|-
TGTGCCAGCAGCGTAGAACGGGACACTGAAGCTTTCTTT
CASSVERDTEAFF
>TRBV5-4|TRBJ2-7|-|-
TGTGCCAGCAGCTTGGGAGTCTCTCAGTACGAGCAGTACTTC
CASSLGVSQYEQYF
>TRBV30|TRBJ2-5|-|TRBD1
TGTGCCCATTCGACAGGGGCTGAGACCCAGTACTTC
CAHSTGAETQYF
>TRBV5-5|TRBJ2-1|-|TRBD2
TGTGCCAGCAGCTTGGGGCAGGGGGGATGGCTAGCGGGAGGGCCCAATGAGCAGTTCTTC
CASSLGQGGWLAGGPNEQFF
>TRBV5-1|TRBJ1-1|few|TRBD1
TGCGCCAGCAGCTTGAGGACAGGGACCACTGAAGCTTTCTTT
CASSLRTGTTEAFF
>TRBV7-2|TRBJ1-3|-|-
TGTGCCAGCAGCTTAGACAGATTAGCTGGAAACACCATATATTTT
CASSLDRLAGNTIYF
>TRBV29-1|TRBJ2-5|-|-
TGCAGCGCCACAGGGAAAGAGACCCAGTACTTC
CSATGKETQYF
>TRBV27|TRBJ1-2|-|TRBD1
TGTGCCAGCAGTAACCACAGGGGGGTAATTGACTATGGCTACACCTTC
CASSNHRGVIDYGYTF
>TRBV27|TRBJ2-7|-|TRBD1
TGTGCCAGCAGTACGGGACAGGGCTCCTACGAGCAGTACTTC
CASSTGQGSYEQYF